These 19 T cell receptor beta chains came from one sample sequenced in a study of blood T cell repertoires in COVID-19. The protocol was immunoSEQ multiplex PCR, while the TCRdb copy is restricted to in-frame clones and leaves out a portion. This sample has tens of thousands of clones, with more than 75% found just once. Input material: peripheral blood. Receptor source: a human donor in a cohort sampled during active COVID-19.

This clone was detected only once. This rearrangement joins TRBV19 to TRBJ2-7, with TRBD2 as a possible D gene (5 bases). The germline CDR1 and CDR2 sequences are LNHDA and SQIVND (reference sequence). Trimming cost V 2 bases and J 0 bases, with 11 bases left between them. This CDR3 is 15 amino acids long. CDR3 nucleotide sequence: TGTGCCAGTAGTATAAGTACGGGGAGCTCCTACGAGCAGTACTTC. Its translation: CASSISTGSSYEQYF.

This chain links TRBV14 with TRBJ1-6; 7 nucleotides line up with TRBD1. The length of the CDR3 is 15 residues. V lost 4 bases, J lost 7 bases, and 7 bases stayed unmatched. Germline V gene data show CDR1 as SGHDN and CDR2 as FVKESK. The CDR3 reads CASSLFGTANSPLHF. CDR3 nucleotide sequence: TGTGCCAGCAGCCTTTTTGGGACAGCAAATTCACCCCTCCACTTT.

This chain connects TRBV11-2 to TRBJ2-5; 11 nucleotides agree with TRBD2. The CDR3 spans 15 residues. The germline gives CDR1 SGHAT, CDR2 FQNNGV. V lost 2 bases, J lost 4 bases, and 3 bases stayed unmatched. The CDR3 region is CASSLFLAGGETQYF. In DNA form, the CDR3 reads TGTGCCAGCAGCTTATTCCTAGCGGGAGGAGAGACCCAGTACTTC.

The sample holds a few counts of this clone. This chain uses TRBV19 with TRBJ1-5, with 10 bases fitting TRBD1. Germline loops: CDR1 LNHDA, CDR2 SQIVND (reference sequence). Trimming removed 3 bases from V and 1 base from J; junction bases left unmatched: 3. The CDR3 consists of 16 residues. CDR3 region: CASSIDRGRSNQPQHF. The CDR3 DNA follows: TGTGCCAGTAGTATTGACAGGGGGCGGAGCAATCAGCCCCAGCATTTT.

The V and J genes are TRBV5-5 and TRBJ1-3, with D unclear. V gave up 0 bases and J gave up 2 bases, with 9 bases separating them. Germline CDR1 SGHKS, CDR2 YYEKEE (reference sequence). The CDR3 is 15 amino acids. DNA for the CDR3: TGTGCCAGCAGCTTGGTCCCAACTCCTGGAAACACCATATATTTT. It encodes CASSLVPTPGNTIYF.

The CDR3 coding sequence is TGTGCCAGCAGTTGGAGGACTGACAATTCACCCCTCCACTTT. Translated: CASSWRTDNSPLHF. This chain joins TRBV28 and TRBJ1-6; D unclear. Trimming took off 4 bases at V and 7 bases at J, with 11 bases between the two ends. CDR1 and CDR2 from the germline V gene are MDHEN and SYDVKM. The CDR3 sequence is 14 residues long.

Only one count was recorded for this clone. The gene calls are TRBV19 and TRBJ1-5; 8 positions match TRBD1. Germline loops: CDR1 LNHDA, CDR2 SQIVND (reference sequence). The CDR3 has 14 amino acids. V shed 9 bases, J shed 3 bases, and the junction held 7 bases outside the gene matches. In nucleotides, the CDR3 is TGTGCCAGCAGAGGACAGGGAGACAATCAGCCCCAGCATTTT. Amino acids: CASRGQGDNQPQHF.

J is TRBJ2-7 and V is TRBV6-5; 8 bases line up with TRBD2. CDR3 length: 15 amino acids. The V segment lost 6 bases and the J segment 5 bases; nucleotides outside the gene matches: 12. Germline-derived CDR1 and CDR2 are MNHEY and SVGAGI. CDR3 in amino acids: CASRKGGAGGHEQYF. CDR3 nucleotide sequence: TGTGCCAGCAGAAAGGGGGGGGCGGGAGGCCACGAGCAGTACTTC.

V is TRBV7-9 and J is TRBJ2-1; 11 bases map to TRBD1. Germline lookup yields CDR1 SEHNR and CDR2 FQNEAQ (reference sequence). The J segment lost 2 bases and the V segment lost 5 bases, leaving 5 bases of the junction unmatched. This CDR3 comprises 16 residues. Here the CDR3 reads CASSGQGQGAYNEQFF. CDR3 bases: TGTGCCAGCAGCGGGCAGGGACAGGGGGCCTACAATGAGCAGTTCTTC. Full variable domain (remainder filled in from reference TRBV7-9 and TRBJ2-1): DTGVSQNPRHKITKRGQNVTFRCDPISEHNRLYWYRQTLGQGPEFLTYFQNEAQLEKSRLLSDRFSAERPKGSFSTLEIQRTEQGDSAMYLCASSGQGQGAYNEQFFGPGTRLTVL.

This chain joins TRBV5-4 and TRBJ2-7; perhaps TRBD2 as D (6 bases). The CDR3 consists of 14 residues. Looked up from germline, CDR1 is SGHNT and CDR2 is YYREEE (reference sequence). The V gene lost 1 base and the J gene lost 6 bases, with 14 bases spanning the gap. Written as DNA, the CDR3 is TGTGCCAGCAGCTTGAAAGCCTCCGGGGGCGAGCAGTACTTC. Protein product: CASSLKASGGEQYF.

The chain combines TRBV19 with TRBJ1-5; 7 bases map to TRBD1. This CDR3 comprises 14 residues. Germline trimming cut 5 bases from V and 7 bases from J; bases unmatched to any gene: 8. Germline V gene lookup returns CDR1 LNHDA and CDR2 SQIVND (reference sequence). CDR3 sequence reads: CASSGGQSYQPQHF. The CDR3 coding sequence is TGTGCCAGTAGTGGGGGACAGTCATACCAGCCCCAGCATTTT.

The genes are TRBV5-4 and TRBJ2-3; D might be TRBD2 (7 bases). The CDR3 covers 17 residues. The V gene's germline CDR1 is SGHNT and CDR2 YYREEE (reference sequence). V lost 2 bases and J lost 2, with 18 bases in between. The chain's CDR3 is CASSFSSAGAHTDTQYF. The CDR3 nucleotides read TGTGCCAGCAGCTTTTCTTCGGCGGGGGCCCACACAGATACGCAGTATTTT.

The chain has TRBV11-2 and TRBJ1-2, with D possibly being TRBD1 (5 bases). Trimming stripped 1 base from V and 0 bases from J, with 9 bases between. Per germline, CDR1 SGHAT and CDR2 FQNNGV. The CDR3 is 15 residues long. CDR3 sequence: CASSLGGGANYGYTF. The CDR3 bases are TGTGCCAGCAGCTTAGGTGGAGGGGCTAACTATGGCTACACCTTC. The variable domain in full, with the rest retrieved from reference TRBV11-2 and TRBJ1-2, is EAGVAQSPRYKIIEKRQSVAFWCNPISGHATLYWYQQILGQGPKLLIQFQNNGVVDDSQLPKDRFSAERLKGVDSTLKIQPAKLEDSAVYLCASSLGGGANYGYTFGSGTRLTVV.

The chain has TRBV27 and TRBJ1-6; maybe TRBD1 (5 bases). CDR3 length: 16 amino acids. Trimming pared 5 bases from V and 7 bases from J, leaving 18 bases between. CDR1 is MNHEY, CDR2 SMNVEV, per germline (reference sequence). The CDR3 is CASSPIDSSGNSPLHF. The CDR3 DNA reads as TGTGCCAGCAGTCCGATCGACAGTTCTGGGAATTCACCCCTCCACTTT.

This clone was counted between two and nine times. The chain employs TRBV18 and TRBJ1-1; D ambiguous. The CDR3 loop spans 15 amino acids. Germline V CDR1 and CDR2: KGHSH, LQKENI. Trimming shortened V by 3 bases and J by 4 bases, and 15 bases separated the two germline ends. CDR3 nucleotides: TGTGCCAGCTCACCCCCGGAGGTGGTAGCCACTGAAGCTTTCTTT. Translating gives CASSPPEVVATEAFF.

The chain joins TRBV12-5 to TRBJ1-2, with 10 bases fitting TRBD1. This CDR3 spans 14 amino acids. The J segment lost 8 bases and the V segment lost 1 base, leaving 4 bases of the junction unmatched. CDR1 and CDR2 from the germline V gene are LGHNT and FRNRAP. The CDR3: CASGLGDRGHGYTF. In DNA, the CDR3 is TGTGCTAGTGGTTTGGGAGACAGGGGGCACGGCTACACCTTC. The whole variable domain, remainder taken from reference TRBV12-5 and TRBJ1-2, is DARVTQTPRHKVTEMGQEVTMRCQPILGHNTVFWYRQTMMQGLELLAYFRNRAPLDDSGMPKDRFSAEMPDATLATLKIQPSEPRDSAVYFCASGLGDRGHGYTFGSGTRLTVV.

This chain connects TRBV11-2 to TRBJ2-7; no definite D call. The CDR3 has 13 amino acids. The V end lost 2 bases, the J end lost 3 bases, and 8 bases lay between the germline ends. Germline V CDR1 and CDR2: SGHAT, FQNNGV. The CDR3: CASSLRRLYEQYF. CDR3 nucleotides: TGTGCCAGCAGCTTAAGAAGACTCTACGAGCAGTACTTC.

V gene TRBV4-1 combines with J gene TRBJ2-7; D possibly corresponds to TRBD2 (5 bases). Germline V gene sequence: CDR1 MGHRA, CDR2 YSYEKL. V was cut by 4 bases and J by 4 bases, with 11 bases left in between. This CDR3 is built from 13 residues. CDR3 in DNA: TGCGCCAGCAGCCCACGGAGGATGTACGAGCAGTACTTC. It translates to CASSPRRMYEQYF.

The CDR3 coding sequence is TGTGCCAGCAGCTTGTTTAGAAACACCATATATTTT. It specifies CASSLFRNTIYF. J is TRBJ1-3 and V is TRBV5-5; D is undetermined. CDR3 length: 12 residues. Trimming removed 1 base at V and 5 bases at J, with 4 bases between. Germline V lookup: CDR1 SGHKS, CDR2 YYEKEE (reference sequence).